The clone carrying this T cell receptor beta chain was observed once. The antigen is not known. These data come from a study of T cell responses to AZD1222 COVID-19 vaccine. Study-wide findings and caveats: Spike-specific TCR breadth and depth went up after people got two AZD1222 doses. Targeting of unmutated variant regions was reportedly seen in nearly half of spike-specific TCRs. Scientists sampled the repertoires only once the peak T cell response had passed. Researchers report vaccine-associated CD4 TCRs spanning spike, with dominance at 160-218 and 743-854.

The V gene end was trimmed by 3 bases and the J gene end by 11 bases; junction bases not matched to a gene: 7. Germline assignment: CDR1 SGHDT and CDR2 YYEEEE. CDR3 length: 13 amino acids. The assay was immunoSEQ multiplex PCR, and TCRdb's table has in-frame clones only and misses some. The sample shows around 100,000 clones, 65% to 85% of them seen only once. The material sequenced was peripheral blood, taken on day 0 of AZD1222 vaccination. This sequence joins TRBV5-6 and TRBJ1-4; 7 bases are a match to TRBD1. The receptor was derived from an adult in good health. The CDR3 loop is CASSSKQGRKLFF. CDR3 sequence (DNA): TGTGCCAGCAGCTCTAAACAGGGGCGGAAACTGTTTTTT.